These 27 T cell receptor beta chains originate from one sample sequenced in a study of graft-versus-host responses after intestinal transplantation. Assay: immunoSEQ multiplex PCR; the TCRdb copy retains only in-frame clones and omits some. The table records tens of thousands of clones, 82% of them present only once. These receptors' antigens are unknown. The sequencing used unstimulated CD8+ T cells sorted from spleen or lymph node cells, collected before transplant. Receptor source: a human donor who was the organ donor for an intestinal transplant.

The chain couples TRBV2 to TRBJ2-7; 7 bases fit TRBD1. The germline V gene encodes CDR1 SNHLY and CDR2 FYNNEI. J was trimmed by 5 bases and V by 6 bases; bases with no gene match: 13. This CDR3 spans 15 amino acids. CDR3 DNA: TGTGCCAGCAGAGCGACGGTTAGGGACAGCAACGAGCAGTACTTC. It encodes CASRATVRDSNEQYF.

This chain joins TRBV11-2 and TRBJ2-1; D is perhaps TRBD2 (5 bases). V lost 4 bases to trimming and J lost 7 bases, with 11 bases between them. CDR1 and CDR2 from the germline V gene are SGHAT and FQNNGV. This CDR3 has 13 residues. The CDR3 region is CASSWTPENEQFF. In nucleotides, the CDR3 is TGTGCCAGCAGCTGGACTCCGGAGAATGAGCAGTTCTTC.

This chain uses TRBV19 with TRBJ1-1, with D uncertain. V dropped 6 bases and J dropped 5 bases, with 25 bases sitting between them. Germline CDR1 LNHDA, CDR2 SQIVND (reference sequence). The CDR3 covers 17 residues. The CDR3 reads CASRPTSGFGTGTEAFF. The CDR3 region has the DNA TGTGCCAGTAGACCTACCTCGGGTTTCGGAACGGGGACTGAAGCTTTCTTT.

The chain recombines TRBV19 with TRBJ2-6; 9 bases are shared with TRBD1. Germline V lookup: CDR1 LNHDA, CDR2 SQIVND (reference sequence). CDR3 length: 18 amino acids. The V segment lost 7 bases and the J segment 0 bases; nucleotides outside the gene matches: 10. CDR3 nucleotide sequence: TGTGCCAGTAATTTTCCGGGACAGGGACCCTCTGGGGCCAACGTCCTGACTTTC. This gives the protein CASNFPGQGPSGANVLTF.

This clone was seen a handful of times. The genes are TRBV4-3 and TRBJ2-7; 7 bases match TRBD2. With V trimmed by 2 bases and J by 6 bases, 10 bases remained unmatched. The CDR3 spans 15 residues. The germline V gene encodes CDR1 LGHNA and CDR2 YSLEER. The CDR3 loop reads CASSQQRGTGGEQYF. DNA of the CDR3: TGCGCCAGCAGCCAACAGAGGGGAACGGGGGGCGAGCAGTACTTC.

This clone has a handful of counts. This chain uses TRBV2 with TRBJ2-7; 7 nucleotides line up with TRBD2. Trimming removed 7 bases from V and 0 bases from J; junction bases left unmatched: 3. The CDR3 loop spans 13 amino acids. The germline V gene has CDR1 SNHLY and CDR2 FYNNEI. Here the CDR3 reads CASTAGYSYEQYF. CDR3 DNA: TGTGCCAGCACAGCGGGGTACTCCTACGAGCAGTACTTC. Full variable domain (outside the CDR3, taken from reference TRBV2 and TRBJ2-7): EPEVTQTPSHQVTQMGQEVILRCVPISNHLYFYWYRQILGQKVEFLVSFYNNEISEKSEIFDDQFSVERPDGSNFTLKIRSTKLEDSAMYFCASTAGYSYEQYFGPGTRLTVT.

This clone showed up just once. This sequence joins TRBV7-2 and TRBJ2-7; maybe TRBD1 (7 bases). The V gene lost 1 base and the J gene lost 7 bases, with 11 bases spanning the gap. This CDR3 is built from 13 residues. CDR1 is SGHTA and CDR2 is FQGNSA in the germline V gene. CDR3 residues: CASSLVAGGEQYF. CDR3 coding DNA: TGTGCCAGCAGCTTAGTTGCAGGGGGGGAGCAGTACTTC.

The V and J genes are TRBV19 and TRBJ2-1; TRBD2 matches at 14 bases. Unmatched junction bases numbered 7, after V lost 9 bases and J lost 0 bases. Germline CDR1 and CDR2: LNHDA and SQIVND (reference sequence). The CDR3 runs to 17 residues. The CDR3 sequence is CASSTSGRALSYNEQFF. The CDR3 region has the DNA TGTGCCAGCTCGACTAGCGGGAGGGCCCTCTCCTACAATGAGCAGTTCTTC.

This clone was seen a single time. The V call is TRBV27, the J call TRBJ1-2; TRBD1 aligns across 8 bases. J lost 3 bases, V lost 5 bases, and 8 bases had no gene match. CDR1 MNHEY and CDR2 SMNVEV come from the germline V gene (reference sequence). The CDR3 contains 15 residues. The CDR3 sequence is CASSADRASYYGYTF. CDR3 bases: TGTGCCAGCAGTGCGGACAGGGCTTCATACTATGGCTACACCTTC.

This chain joins TRBV19 and TRBJ2-7; 9 nucleotides line up with TRBD2. V was pared by 1 base and J by 3 bases, with 4 bases of the junction left unmatched. The CDR3 sequence is 15 residues long. Germline CDR1 reads LNHDA; CDR2 reads SQIVND (reference sequence). CDR3 sequence (DNA): TGTGCCAGTAGTATAGGGCTAGCGGGGTACTACGAGCAGTACTTC. Translation: CASSIGLAGYYEQYF.

The chain couples TRBV7-9 to TRBJ2-7, with D perhaps matching TRBD2 (6 bases). The CDR3 is 16 residues long. CDR1 SEHNR and CDR2 FQNEAQ come from the germline V gene (reference sequence). V dropped 1 base and J dropped 3 bases, with 16 bases sitting between them. The CDR3 loop is CASSLDVPAGNYEQYF. The CDR3 DNA reads as TGTGCCAGCAGCTTAGATGTTCCAGCGGGCAACTACGAGCAGTACTTC.

This chain connects TRBV4-1 to TRBJ1-6, with D perhaps matching TRBD1 (5 bases). The germline V and J ends were trimmed by 1 base and 7 bases, with 11 bases remaining between them. This CDR3 has 15 residues. Germline loops: CDR1 MGHRA, CDR2 YSYEKL. The CDR3 coding sequence is TGCGCCAGCAGCCAAGCCCGGGGGAGCAATTCACCCCTCCACTTT. It codes for CASSQARGSNSPLHF.

V and J are TRBV29-1 and TRBJ2-7, with 9 bases aligning to TRBD2. This CDR3 is built from 14 residues. Germline values: CDR1 SQVTM, CDR2 ANQGSEA. J lost 2 bases, V lost 2 bases, and 4 bases had no gene match. The DNA for the CDR3 is TGCAGCGTTGAAATCGCTAGCGGGACCTACGAGCAGTACTTC. Translated: CSVEIASGTYEQYF.

The V gene is TRBV4-1, the J gene TRBJ1-1; TRBD1 aligns across 7 bases. Germline CDR1 is MGHRA and CDR2 is YSYEKL. The V segment lost 1 base and the J segment 0 bases; nucleotides outside the gene matches: 5. This CDR3 has 16 residues. This chain's CDR3 is CASSQGEGAMNTEAFF. As DNA, the CDR3 is TGCGCCAGCAGCCAAGGGGAGGGGGCGATGAACACTGAAGCTTTCTTT.

This rearrangement joins TRBV7-9 to TRBJ2-1; D might be TRBD2 (5 bases). Germline V gene data show CDR1 as SEHNR and CDR2 as FQNEAQ (reference sequence). Trimming pared 2 bases from V and 6 bases from J, leaving 11 bases between. This CDR3 is built from 14 residues. CDR3 protein: CASSLQDEGNEQFF. CDR3 bases: TGTGCCAGCAGCTTACAGGATGAGGGCAATGAGCAGTTCTTC.

This rearrangement joins TRBV28 to TRBJ2-7, with 7 bases matching TRBD2. J lost 6 bases, V lost 5 bases, and 4 bases had no gene match. From germline, CDR1 is MDHEN and CDR2 SYDVKM. The length of the CDR3 is 12 residues. CDR3 coding DNA: TGTGCCAGCAGTCCACTAGCGAGCGAGCAGTACTTC. Translated, it gives CASSPLASEQYF.

The chain couples TRBV19 to TRBJ2-7, with 7 bases identical to TRBD2. The CDR3 runs to 13 residues. Germline loops: CDR1 LNHDA, CDR2 SQIVND (reference sequence). J gave up 5 bases and V 3 bases, and 4 bases lay outside the gene matches. CDR3 DNA sequence: TGTGCCAGTAGTATGGGGGGGACGAACGAGCAGTACTTC. This encodes CASSMGGTNEQYF.

The rearrangement uses TRBV27 and TRBJ2-3; 7 bases fit TRBD1. The CDR3 loop spans 16 amino acids. The ends lost 3 bases at V and 6 bases at J; junction bases unmatched: 12. Per the germline V gene, CDR1 is MNHEY and CDR2 is SMNVEV (reference sequence). DNA of the CDR3: TGTGCCAGCAGTTTCCGGGACAGAGCCCCGCTGGATACGCAGTATTTT. Its protein product is CASSFRDRAPLDTQYF.

This clone occurred a few times. The chain uses TRBV10-1 and TRBJ2-5; 7 bases are a match to TRBD2. The CDR3 loop spans 16 amino acids. V gave up 2 bases and J gave up 4 bases; unmatched junction bases: 10. Germline V gene sequence: CDR1 WNHNN, CDR2 SYGVQD (reference sequence). DNA of the CDR3: TGCGCCAGCAGTGAGGGGGGGGAGGGTTTTCGAGAGACCCAGTACTTC. This codes for CASSEGGEGFRETQYF.

V and J are TRBV6-5 and TRBJ2-7; TRBD2 might be the D (5 bases). Germline CDR1 MNHEY, CDR2 SVGAGI. The V and J ends lost 8 bases and 4 bases respectively, with 15 bases between them. This CDR3 is 13 amino acids long. CDR3 coding DNA: TGTGCCAGCCAAATAAATAGGGAGTACGAGCAGTACTTC. It encodes CASQINREYEQYF.

This clone was recorded a few times. This chain links TRBV4-1 with TRBJ2-5; 13 nucleotides match TRBD2. V lost 1 base, J lost 5 bases, and 1 base stayed unmatched. Germline V CDR1 and CDR2: MGHRA, YSYEKL. The CDR3 is 15 residues long. The CDR3 sequence: CASSQVLAGGETQYF. CDR3 DNA: TGCGCCAGCAGCCAAGTACTAGCGGGAGGGGAGACCCAGTACTTC.

The chain couples TRBV6-5 to TRBJ2-5; D not resolved. Trimming removed 2 bases from V and 5 bases from J, with 9 bases in between. The germline CDR1 and CDR2 sequences are MNHEY and SVGAGI. The CDR3 sequence is 13 residues long. In DNA form, the CDR3 reads TGTGCCAGCAGTTACGGCGTGCGGGAGACCCAGTACTTC. It codes for CASSYGVRETQYF.

The rearrangement joins TRBV28 to TRBJ2-1, with 13 nucleotides matching TRBD2. The trim removed 5 bases at V and 9 bases at J, leaving 4 bases unmatched. The CDR3 length is 14 residues. Germline-derived CDR1 and CDR2 are MDHEN and SYDVKM. The CDR3 DNA reads as TGTGCCAGCAGTCCCGGGACTAGCGGGATTGAGCAGTTCTTC. Its protein product is CASSPGTSGIEQFF.

The rearrangement joins TRBV21-1 to TRBJ2-7; the DNA was not used to check the table's D call, TRBD2. TRBV21-1 is annotated as a pseudogene. This CDR3 contains 17 residues. The CDR3 sequence is CASSTMGGGATSYEQYF. In DNA form, the CDR3 reads TGTGCCAGCAGCACAATGGGAGGAGGAGCGACTTCCTACGAGCAGTACTTC.

V gene TRBV5-1 combines with J gene TRBJ2-3, with 7 positions matching TRBD1. The CDR3 loop spans 15 amino acids. The germline CDR1 and CDR2 sequences are SGHRS and YFSETQ. V dropped 0 bases and J dropped 4; count of bases not matched to a gene: 5. CDR3 DNA sequence: TGCGCCAGCAGCTTGGCTGGGACAGAGGCAGATACGCAGTATTTT. Translating gives CASSLAGTEADTQYF.

The V call is TRBV5-1, the J call TRBJ2-1; tentatively, D is TRBD2 (5 bases). Trimming cost V 4 bases and J 6 bases, with 8 bases left between them. The CDR3 sequence is 12 residues long. Per germline, CDR1 SGHRS and CDR2 YFSETQ. As DNA, the CDR3 is TGCGCCAGCAGCACTAGTCGCAATGAGCAGTTCTTC. It encodes CASSTSRNEQFF.

The chain joins TRBV14 to TRBJ2-7; 12 positions agree with TRBD2. V lost 3 bases and J lost 5; bases outside the gene matches: 5. CDR3 length: 15 amino acids. Germline assignment: CDR1 SGHDN and CDR2 FVKESK. The chain's CDR3 is CASSQVTSGSHEQYF. The CDR3 bases are TGTGCCAGCAGCCAGGTGACTAGCGGGAGCCACGAGCAGTACTTC.